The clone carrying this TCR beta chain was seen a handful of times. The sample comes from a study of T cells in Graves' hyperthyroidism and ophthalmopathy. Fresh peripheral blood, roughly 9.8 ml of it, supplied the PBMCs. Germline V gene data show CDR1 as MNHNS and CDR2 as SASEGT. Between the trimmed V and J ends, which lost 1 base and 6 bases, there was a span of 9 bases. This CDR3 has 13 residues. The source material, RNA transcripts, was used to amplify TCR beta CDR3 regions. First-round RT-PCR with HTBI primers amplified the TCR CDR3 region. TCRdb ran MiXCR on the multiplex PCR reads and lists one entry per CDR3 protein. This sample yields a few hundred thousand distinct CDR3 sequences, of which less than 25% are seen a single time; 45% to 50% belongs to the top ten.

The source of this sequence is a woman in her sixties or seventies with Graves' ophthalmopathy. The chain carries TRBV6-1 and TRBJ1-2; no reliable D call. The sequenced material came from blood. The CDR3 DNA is TGTGCCAGCAGTGAAGGACTGAATAATGGCTACACCTTC. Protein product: CASSEGLNNGYTF.